A single sample is the source of the 10 T cell receptor beta chains below, sequenced in a study of graft-versus-host responses after intestinal transplantation. These receptors' antigens are unknown. TCRdb's table, derived via immunoSEQ multiplex PCR, lists solely in-frame clones and lacks some. The sample consists of under 75,000 clones, almost 90% of them appearing once. The material was unstimulated CD8+ T cells sorted from spleen or lymph node cells, obtained before transplant. The receptors shown here come from a human donor who was the organ donor for an intestinal transplant.

The chain couples TRBV5-1 to TRBJ2-1; D unresolved. The CDR3 is made up of 14 amino acids. Germline lookup yields CDR1 SGHRS and CDR2 YFSETQ. Trimming took 0 bases from V and 8 from J, leaving 12 bases between them. CDR3 sequence (DNA): TGCGCCAGCAGCTTGGAGTCTAGTTGGGATGAGCAGTTCTTC. Its protein is CASSLESSWDEQFF.

V usage is TRBV27 and J usage is TRBJ2-1, with D possibly being TRBD2 (6 bases). Germline CDR1 MNHEY, CDR2 SMNVEV (reference sequence). V was trimmed by 0 bases and J by 10 bases, leaving 10 bases between them. The CDR3 has 13 residues. The CDR3 coding sequence is TGTGCCAGCAGTTTATCGATGAGCGGGGAGCAGTTCTTC. The encoded protein is CASSLSMSGEQFF.

The chain recombines TRBV4-3 with TRBJ1-1; 7 bases agree with TRBD1. The germline gives CDR1 LGHNA, CDR2 YSLEER. The CDR3 covers 15 residues. The J segment lost 0 bases and the V segment lost 1 base, leaving 2 bases of the junction unmatched. The CDR3 reads CASSQAGQMNTEAFF. In nucleotides, the CDR3 is TGCGCCAGCAGCCAAGCGGGACAGATGAACACTGAAGCTTTCTTT.

This rearrangement joins TRBV5-4 to TRBJ1-2; D possibly corresponds to TRBD1 (5 bases). The V end lost 0 bases, the J end lost 8 bases, and 20 bases lay between the germline ends. The CDR3 has 16 amino acids. Germline CDR1 reads SGHNT; CDR2 reads YYREEE (reference sequence). CDR3 in DNA: TGTGCCAGCAGCTTGGGGTCGCAGGGAGGGGTATGGGGCTACACCTTC. Amino acid sequence: CASSLGSQGGVWGYTF.

CDR3 sequence (DNA): TGTGCCACCAGCACAAGTCGGCAGGTGGGGCAGGGTCACGAGCAGTACGTC. Its protein is CATSTSRQVGQGHEQYV. The chain has TRBV15 and TRBJ2-7; D might be TRBD1 (5 bases). The germline V and J ends were trimmed by 4 bases and 5 bases, with 24 bases remaining between them. CDR1 and CDR2 from the germline V gene are LNHNV and YYDKDF (reference sequence). The CDR3 covers 17 residues.

The rearrangement links TRBV6-5 to TRBJ1-3; the D is unclear. Germline V gene sequence: CDR1 MNHEY, CDR2 SVGAGI. V was pared by 1 base and J by 0 bases, with 7 bases between. CDR3 length: 15 residues. The CDR3 loop reads CASSYYTTSGNTIYF. The CDR3 DNA sequence: TGTGCCAGCAGTTACTATACAACCTCTGGAAACACCATATATTTT.

This sequence joins TRBV30 and TRBJ2-1, with D unresolved. The CDR3 length is 12 residues. Trimming removed 2 bases from V and 4 bases from J, with 6 bases in between. Germline lookup yields CDR1 GTSNPN and CDR2 SVGIG (reference sequence). The CDR3: CAWSYSYNEQFF. The CDR3 nucleotides are TGTGCCTGGAGTTACAGTTACAATGAGCAGTTCTTC.

The chain is built from TRBV6-5 and TRBJ1-2; D gene uncertain. CDR3 length: 12 amino acids. Trimming stripped 4 bases from V and 7 bases from J, with 10 bases between. Germline V gene sequence: CDR1 MNHEY, CDR2 SVGAGI. CDR3 nucleotide sequence: TGTGCCAGCAGTTCGTCAGGCTTTGGCTACACCTTC. It encodes CASSSSGFGYTF.

The chain is built from TRBV5-1 and TRBJ2-2; unclear D gene. V shed 7 bases and J shed 0 bases, with 7 bases lying between them. The CDR3 loop spans 13 amino acids. Per the germline V gene, CDR1 is SGHRS and CDR2 is YFSETQ. In nucleotides, the CDR3 is TGCGCCAGCCGGGTGTCGAACACCGGGGAGCTGTTTTTT. Amino acid sequence: CASRVSNTGELFF.

In this sample, this clone turned up once. The chain employs TRBV2 and TRBJ1-1; the D is unclear. V gave up 2 bases and J gave up 1 base, with 11 bases separating them. This CDR3 is built from 15 residues. Germline loops: CDR1 SNHLY, CDR2 FYNNEI. Written as DNA, the CDR3 is TGTGCCAGCAGTGAAATCGTGGGGAGGAACACTGAAGCTTTCTTT. It translates to CASSEIVGRNTEAFF.